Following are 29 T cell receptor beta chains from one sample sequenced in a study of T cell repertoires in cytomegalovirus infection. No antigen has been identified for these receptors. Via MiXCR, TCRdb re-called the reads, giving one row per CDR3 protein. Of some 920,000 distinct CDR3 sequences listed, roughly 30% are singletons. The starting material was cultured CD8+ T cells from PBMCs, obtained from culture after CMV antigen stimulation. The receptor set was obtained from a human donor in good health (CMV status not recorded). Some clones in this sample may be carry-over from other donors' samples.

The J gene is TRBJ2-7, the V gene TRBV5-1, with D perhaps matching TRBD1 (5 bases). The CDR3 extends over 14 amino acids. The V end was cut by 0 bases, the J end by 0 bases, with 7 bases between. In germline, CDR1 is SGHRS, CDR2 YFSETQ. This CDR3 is CASSLGQYSYEQYF. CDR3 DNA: TGCGCCAGCAGCTTGGGACAGTACTCCTACGAGCAGTACTTC.

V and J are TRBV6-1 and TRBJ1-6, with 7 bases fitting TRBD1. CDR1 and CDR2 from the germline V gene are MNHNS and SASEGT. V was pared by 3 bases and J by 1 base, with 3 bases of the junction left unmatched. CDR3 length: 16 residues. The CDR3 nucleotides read TGTGCCAGCAGTGACACAGGGGATTCCTATAATTCACCCCTCCACTTT. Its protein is CASSDTGDSYNSPLHF.

In DNA, the CDR3 is TGTGCCAGCAGCCAAGATCCAGGGTCGAACACTGAAGCTTTCTTT. This codes for CASSQDPGSNTEAFF. J is TRBJ1-1 and V is TRBV3-1; a weak D match, TRBD1 (5 bases). There are 15 residues in the CDR3. V was pared by 0 bases and J by 1 base, with 9 bases between. Germline V lookup: CDR1 LGHDT, CDR2 YNNKEL (reference sequence).

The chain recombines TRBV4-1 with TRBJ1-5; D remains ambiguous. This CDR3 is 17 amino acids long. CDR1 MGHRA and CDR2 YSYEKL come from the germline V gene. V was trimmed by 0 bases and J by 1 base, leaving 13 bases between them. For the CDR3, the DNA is TGCGCCAGCAGCCAAGATCAAGTGAACGGGAGCAATCAGCCCCAGCATTTT. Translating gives CASSQDQVNGSNQPQHF.

Here the CDR3 reads CAYVAGNTEAFF. CDR3 DNA sequence: TGTGCTTACGTGGCCGGGAACACTGAAGCTTTCTTT. The genes are TRBV2 and TRBJ1-1; D call uncertain. Germline V gene sequence: CDR1 SNHLY, CDR2 FYNNEI. CDR3 size: 12 residues.

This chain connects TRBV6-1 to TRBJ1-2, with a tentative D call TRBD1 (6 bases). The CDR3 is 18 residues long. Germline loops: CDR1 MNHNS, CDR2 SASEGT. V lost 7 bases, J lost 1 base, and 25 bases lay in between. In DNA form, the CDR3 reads TGTGCCAGCAACCCGGACCCCATAACAGGGCCGATTAACTATGGCTACACCTTC. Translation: CASNPDPITGPINYGYTF.

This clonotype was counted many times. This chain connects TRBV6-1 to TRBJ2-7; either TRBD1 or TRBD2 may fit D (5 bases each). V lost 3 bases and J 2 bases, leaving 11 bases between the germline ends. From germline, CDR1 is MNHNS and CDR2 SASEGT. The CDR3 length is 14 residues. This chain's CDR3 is CASSDPGRTYEQYV. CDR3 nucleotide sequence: TGTGCCAGCAGTGATCCGGGACGAACCTACGAGCAGTACGTC.

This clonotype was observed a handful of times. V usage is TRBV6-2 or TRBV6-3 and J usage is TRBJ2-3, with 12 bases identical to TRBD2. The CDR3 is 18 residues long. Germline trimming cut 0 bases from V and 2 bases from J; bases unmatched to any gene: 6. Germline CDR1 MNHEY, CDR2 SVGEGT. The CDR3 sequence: CASSYSRGTSGSTDTQYF. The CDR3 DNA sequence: TGTGCCAGCAGTTACTCTAGGGGGACTAGCGGGTCCACAGATACGCAGTATTTT.

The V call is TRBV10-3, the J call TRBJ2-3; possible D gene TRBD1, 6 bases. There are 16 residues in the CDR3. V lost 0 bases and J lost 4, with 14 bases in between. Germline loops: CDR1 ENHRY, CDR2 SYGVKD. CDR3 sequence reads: CAISESGTWGSDTQYF. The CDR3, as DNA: TGTGCCATCAGTGAGTCCGGGACATGGGGCTCAGATACGCAGTATTTT.

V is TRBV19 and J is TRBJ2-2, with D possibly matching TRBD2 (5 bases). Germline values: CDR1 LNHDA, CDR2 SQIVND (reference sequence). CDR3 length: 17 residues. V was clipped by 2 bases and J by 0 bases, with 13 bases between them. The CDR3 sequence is CASSIRLADANTGELFF. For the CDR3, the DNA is TGTGCCAGTAGTATACGCCTAGCCGACGCGAACACCGGGGAGCTGTTTTTT.

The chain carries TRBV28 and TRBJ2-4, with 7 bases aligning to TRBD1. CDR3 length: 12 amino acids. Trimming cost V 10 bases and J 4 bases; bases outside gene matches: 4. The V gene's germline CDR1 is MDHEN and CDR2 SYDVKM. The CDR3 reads CAIQGQKNIQYF. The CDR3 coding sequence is TGTGCCATTCAGGGACAGAAAAACATTCAGTACTTC.

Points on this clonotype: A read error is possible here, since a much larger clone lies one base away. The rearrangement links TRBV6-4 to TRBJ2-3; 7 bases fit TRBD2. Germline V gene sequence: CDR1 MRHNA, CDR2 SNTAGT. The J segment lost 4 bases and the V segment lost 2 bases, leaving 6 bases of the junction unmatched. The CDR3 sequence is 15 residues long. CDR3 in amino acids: CASSDTGGGADTQYF. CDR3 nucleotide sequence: TGTGCCAGCAGTGACACGGGGGGAGGTGCAGATACGCAGTATTTT.

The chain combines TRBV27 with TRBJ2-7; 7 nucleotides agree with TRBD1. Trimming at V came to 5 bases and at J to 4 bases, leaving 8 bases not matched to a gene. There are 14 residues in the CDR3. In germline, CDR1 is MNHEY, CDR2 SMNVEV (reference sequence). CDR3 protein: CASSTWDRPYEQYF. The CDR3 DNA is TGTGCCAGCAGTACCTGGGACAGACCTTACGAGCAGTACTTC.

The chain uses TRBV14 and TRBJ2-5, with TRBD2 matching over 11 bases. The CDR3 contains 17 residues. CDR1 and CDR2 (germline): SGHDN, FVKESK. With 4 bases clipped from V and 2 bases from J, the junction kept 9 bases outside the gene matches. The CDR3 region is CASSRRSGTSGQETQYF. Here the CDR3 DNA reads TGTGCCAGCAGCCGTAGATCCGGGACTAGCGGTCAAGAGACCCAGTACTTC.

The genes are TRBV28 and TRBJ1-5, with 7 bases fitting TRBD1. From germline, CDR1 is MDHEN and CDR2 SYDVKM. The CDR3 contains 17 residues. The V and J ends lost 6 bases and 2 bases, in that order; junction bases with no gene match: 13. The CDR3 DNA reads TGTGCCAGCAGCCACAAGCCAGGGGGAGGAGGCAATCAGCCCCAGCATTTT. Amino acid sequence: CASSHKPGGGGNQPQHF.

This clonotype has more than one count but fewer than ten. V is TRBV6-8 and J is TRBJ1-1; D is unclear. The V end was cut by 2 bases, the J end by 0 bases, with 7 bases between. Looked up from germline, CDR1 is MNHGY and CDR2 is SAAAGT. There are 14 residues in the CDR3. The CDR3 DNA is TGTGCCAGCAGTTACGGCGCATTGAACACTGAAGCTTTCTTT. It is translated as CASSYGALNTEAFF.

CDR3 in amino acids: CASSPIVDSEAFF. The CDR3 DNA reads as TGTGCCAGCAGTCCTATAGTGGACAGTGAAGCTTTCTTT. The rearrangement uses TRBV28 and TRBJ1-1; maybe TRBD1 (6 bases). CDR1 is MDHEN, CDR2 SYDVKM, per germline. With 5 bases removed from V and 7 bases from J, the gap between germline ends came to 14 bases. This CDR3 region has 13 residues.

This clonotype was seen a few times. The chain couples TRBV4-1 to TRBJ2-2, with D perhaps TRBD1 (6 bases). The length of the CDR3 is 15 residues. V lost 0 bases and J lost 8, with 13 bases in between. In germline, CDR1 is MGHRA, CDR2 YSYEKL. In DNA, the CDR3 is TGCGCCAGCAGCCAAGATCCAGGGGTCTTGGGGGAGCTGTTTTTT. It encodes CASSQDPGVLGELFF.

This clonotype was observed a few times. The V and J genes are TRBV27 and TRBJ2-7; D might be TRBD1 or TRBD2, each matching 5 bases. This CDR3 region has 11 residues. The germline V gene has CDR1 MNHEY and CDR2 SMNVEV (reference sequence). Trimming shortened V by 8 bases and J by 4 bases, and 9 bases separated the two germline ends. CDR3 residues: CASGTSYEQYF. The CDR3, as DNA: TGTGCCAGCGGGACCTCATACGAGCAGTACTTC.

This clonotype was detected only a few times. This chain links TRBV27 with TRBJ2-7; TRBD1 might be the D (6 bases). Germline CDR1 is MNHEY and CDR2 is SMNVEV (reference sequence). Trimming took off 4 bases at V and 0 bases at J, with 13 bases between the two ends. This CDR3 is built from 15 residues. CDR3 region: CASSSLGASSYEQYV. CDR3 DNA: TGTGCCAGCAGTTCCCTGGGGGCCAGCTCCTACGAGCAGTACGTC.

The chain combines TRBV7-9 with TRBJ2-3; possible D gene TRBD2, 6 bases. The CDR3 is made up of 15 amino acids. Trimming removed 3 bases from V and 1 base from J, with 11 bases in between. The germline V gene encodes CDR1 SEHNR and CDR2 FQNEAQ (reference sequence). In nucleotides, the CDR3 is TGTGCCAGCAGCTTCGCGGCGGGGCGCACAGATACGCAGTATTTT. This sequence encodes CASSFAAGRTDTQYF.

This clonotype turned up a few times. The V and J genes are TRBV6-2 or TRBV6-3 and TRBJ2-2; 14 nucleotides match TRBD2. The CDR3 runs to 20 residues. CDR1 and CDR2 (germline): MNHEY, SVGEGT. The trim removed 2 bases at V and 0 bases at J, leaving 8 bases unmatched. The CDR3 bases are TGTGCCAGCAGTTACGCGCCGGGACTAGCGGGGGCCACGAACACCGGGGAGCTGTTTTTT. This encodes CASSYAPGLAGATNTGELFF.

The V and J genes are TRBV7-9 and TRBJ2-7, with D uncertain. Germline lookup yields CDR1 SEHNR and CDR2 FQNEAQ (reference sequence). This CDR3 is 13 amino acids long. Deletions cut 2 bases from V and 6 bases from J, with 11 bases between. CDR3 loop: CASSLFNIGEQYV. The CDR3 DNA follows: TGTGCCAGCAGCTTATTCAATATCGGCGAGCAGTACGTC.

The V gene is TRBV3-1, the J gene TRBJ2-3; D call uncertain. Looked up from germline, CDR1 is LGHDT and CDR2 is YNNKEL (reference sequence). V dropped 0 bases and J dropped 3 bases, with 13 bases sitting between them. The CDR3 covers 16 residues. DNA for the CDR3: TGTGCCAGCAGCCAAGAACTCTCCCTGAGGACAGATACGCAGTATTTT. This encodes CASSQELSLRTDTQYF.

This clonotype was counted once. CDR3 DNA sequence: TGTGCCAGCAGTGGGAGCGGACAGGGCACATACTCTGGAAACACCATATATTTT. Protein sequence: CASSGSGQGTYSGNTIYF. This sequence joins TRBV2 and TRBJ1-3; 8 nucleotides agree with TRBD1. The germline CDR1 and CDR2 sequences are SNHLY and FYNNEI. The CDR3 length is 18 residues. The trim removed 4 bases at V and 0 bases at J, leaving 11 bases unmatched.

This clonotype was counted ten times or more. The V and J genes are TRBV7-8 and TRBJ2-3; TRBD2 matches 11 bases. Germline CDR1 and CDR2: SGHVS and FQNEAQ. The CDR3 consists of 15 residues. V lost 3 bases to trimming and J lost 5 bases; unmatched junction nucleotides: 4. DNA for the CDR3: TGTGCCAGCAGCTTCCGACTAGCGGGGAGAGATACGCAGTATTTT. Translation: CASSFRLAGRDTQYF.

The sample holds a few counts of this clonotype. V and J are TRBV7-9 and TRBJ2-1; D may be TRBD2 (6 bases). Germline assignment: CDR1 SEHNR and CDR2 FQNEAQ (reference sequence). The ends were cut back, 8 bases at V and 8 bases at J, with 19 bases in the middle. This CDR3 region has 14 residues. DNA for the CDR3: TGTGCCAGCGTCCTAGCGTACGACGGGGATGAGCAGTTCTTC. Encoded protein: CASVLAYDGDEQFF. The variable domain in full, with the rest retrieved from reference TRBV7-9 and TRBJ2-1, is DTGVSQNPRHKITKRGQNVTFRCDPISEHNRLYWYRQTLGQGPEFLTYFQNEAQLEKSRLLSDRFSAERPKGSFSTLEIQRTEQGDSAMYLCASVLAYDGDEQFFGPGTRLTVL.

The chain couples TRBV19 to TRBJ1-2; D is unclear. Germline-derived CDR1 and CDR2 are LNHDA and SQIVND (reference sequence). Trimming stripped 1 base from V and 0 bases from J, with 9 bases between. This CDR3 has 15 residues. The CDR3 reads CASSIVDGPNYGYTF. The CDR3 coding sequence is TGTGCCAGTAGTATAGTCGACGGCCCTAACTATGGCTACACCTTC.

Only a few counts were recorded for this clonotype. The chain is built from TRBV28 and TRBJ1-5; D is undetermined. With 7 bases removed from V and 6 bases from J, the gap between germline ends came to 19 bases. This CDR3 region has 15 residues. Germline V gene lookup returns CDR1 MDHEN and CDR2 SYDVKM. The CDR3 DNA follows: TGTGCCAGCAATCCGACCCTCGGGCTTAGTCAGCCCCAGCATTTT. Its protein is CASNPTLGLSQPQHF.